This T cell receptor (beta chain) was sequenced during a study of glioma-infiltrating T cells after dendritic cell vaccination. Broader study findings: Survival was not directly related to TCR clonality in these patients.

This CDR3 has 14 residues. From germline, CDR1 is SGHRS and CDR2 YFSETQ. V shed 4 bases, J shed 2 bases, and the junction held 3 bases outside the gene matches. This sample's time point: after dendritic cell vaccination, including at tumor progression/relapse. Selection required adequate fresh-frozen tumor tissue plus more than two years' survival data. With respect to this clone: The target antigen is unknown.

The assay was immunoSEQ multiplex PCR, and TCRdb's table has in-frame clones only and misses some. The sample lists about 99,000 clones; approximately 80% were seen once. The clonotype was recovered from a human donor with glioblastoma. The genes are TRBV5-1 and TRBJ2-3; TRBD2 aligns across 8 bases. This specimen was blood, taken after dendritic cell vaccination. CDR3 protein: CASSQTSDTDTQYF. The CDR3 nucleotides are TGCGCCAGCAGCCAGACTAGCGACACAGATACGCAGTATTTT.